The rows below give T cell receptor beta chains drawn from one sample of a study of blood T cell repertoires in COVID-19. Clones were read by immunoSEQ multiplex PCR, and TCRdb kept only the in-frame ones, dropping some. The sample holds about 270,000 clones, about four fifths seen once. The source material was peripheral blood. The receptors come from a woman between 45 and 60 years old who had recovered from COVID-19. CDR3s include the opening cysteine and the closing phenylalanine or tryptophan. Fields, in order: clone size, D gene, CDR3 length, V gene, J gene, CDR3 DNA, CDR3 protein. A D gene is named only where the DNA matches it firmly. Size is omitted from some rows. Given values are once, few, many or a class for expanded clones.

abundance: many; d_gene: TRBD1; len: 18; v_gene: TRBV28; j_gene: TRBJ1-1; CDR3nt: TGTGCCAGCAGTTCCCCCAGGGACAGGGGACTTGGGTACACTGAAGCTTTCTTT; CDR3aa: CASSSPRDRGLGYTEAFF
abundance: -; d_gene: TRBD2; len: 15; v_gene: TRBV5-1; j_gene: TRBJ2-1; CDR3nt: TGCGCCAGCAGCACGGCGGGAGGACGTTACAATGAGCAGTTCTTC; CDR3aa: CASSTAGGRYNEQFF
abundance: -; d_gene: -; len: 14; v_gene: TRBV14; j_gene: TRBJ2-3; CDR3nt: TGTGCCAGCAGCCAAGAGGGCAGCCCAGATACGCAGTATTTT; CDR3aa: CASSQEGSPDTQYF
abundance: -; d_gene: TRBD1; len: 11; v_gene: TRBV30; j_gene: TRBJ2-7; CDR3nt: TGTGCAACCGGGACAGTCAACGAGCAGTACTTC; CDR3aa: CATGTVNEQYF
abundance: -; d_gene: -; len: 12; v_gene: TRBV28; j_gene: TRBJ2-7; CDR3nt: TGTGCCAGCAGCACACAGGTGTACGAGCAGTACTTC; CDR3aa: CASSTQVYEQYF
abundance: once; d_gene: TRBD1; len: 12; v_gene: TRBV28; j_gene: TRBJ1-2; CDR3nt: TGTGCCAGCAGTTCGACAGGGCGCGGCTACACCTTC; CDR3aa: CASSSTGRGYTF
abundance: -; d_gene: TRBD1; len: 15; v_gene: TRBV6-1; j_gene: TRBJ2-7; CDR3nt: TGTGCCAGCAGTGAATCAACCGGGACAGCCTACGAGCAGTACTTC; CDR3aa: CASSESTGTAYEQYF
abundance: -; d_gene: TRBD2; len: 16; v_gene: TRBV6-6; j_gene: TRBJ2-2; CDR3nt: TGTGCCAGCAGTTACCGGCGGACTAGCCCAACCGGGGAGCTGTTTTTT; CDR3aa: CASSYRRTSPTGELFF
abundance: -; d_gene: -; len: 16; v_gene: TRBV4-1; j_gene: TRBJ1-6; CDR3nt: TGCGCCAGCAGCCTTCGTCCGGGACAAGGTTCTTCACCCCTCCACTTT; CDR3aa: CASSLRPGQGSSPLHF
abundance: -; d_gene: -; len: 16; v_gene: TRBV19; j_gene: TRBJ1-4; CDR3nt: TGTGCCAGTAGCTGGGATGGGAGGCCAACTAATGAAAAACTGTTTTTT; CDR3aa: CASSWDGRPTNEKLFF
abundance: once; d_gene: TRBD2; len: 14; v_gene: TRBV4-1; j_gene: TRBJ2-7; CDR3nt: TGCGCCAGCAGCCAAGGGCGGGGGGCCTACGAGCAGTACTTC; CDR3aa: CASSQGRGAYEQYF
abundance: once; d_gene: TRBD2; len: 16; v_gene: TRBV6-9; j_gene: TRBJ2-7; CDR3nt: TGTGCCAGCAGCTATTACCTGGAGCGGGAGGGCCACGAGCAGTACTTC; CDR3aa: CASSYYLEREGHEQYF
abundance: -; d_gene: -; len: 13; v_gene: TRBV9; j_gene: TRBJ2-1; CDR3nt: TGTGCCAGCAGCGTAGGACCGACAATTGAGCAGTTCTTC; CDR3aa: CASSVGPTIEQFF
abundance: -; d_gene: -; len: 13; v_gene: TRBV28; j_gene: TRBJ1-3; CDR3nt: TGTGCCAGCGCCCCCGAGGCAGGGCGCACCATATATTTT; CDR3aa: CASAPEAGRTIYF
abundance: -; d_gene: -; len: 15; v_gene: TRBV28; j_gene: TRBJ2-1; CDR3nt: TGTGCCAGCAGTTTAGGCACCCAGGGCTACAATGAGCAGTTCTTC; CDR3aa: CASSLGTQGYNEQFF
abundance: few; d_gene: TRBD1; len: 16; v_gene: TRBV6-6; j_gene: TRBJ1-2; CDR3nt: TGTGCCAGCAGTTACAGTCGACAGGGGAAGGGCTATGGCTACACCTTC; CDR3aa: CASSYSRQGKGYGYTF
abundance: -; d_gene: TRBD1; len: 17; v_gene: TRBV28; j_gene: TRBJ2-7; CDR3nt: TGTGCCAGCAGTTCCGGGGCGGCGCGGACAGGGTTGTTTAAGCAGTACTTC; CDR3aa: CASSSGAARTGLFKQYF
abundance: once; d_gene: -; len: 14; v_gene: TRBV10-1; j_gene: TRBJ1-2; CDR3nt: TGCGCCAGCAGTGAGTGGGGGGGTAACTATGGCTACACCTTC; CDR3aa: CASSEWGGNYGYTF
abundance: -; d_gene: -; len: 15; v_gene: TRBV9; j_gene: TRBJ1-2; CDR3nt: TGTGCCAGCAGCGTAGCTTCGGGTGGTGCGGGAGGCTACACCTTC; CDR3aa: CASSVASGGAGGYTF
abundance: -; d_gene: -; len: 14; v_gene: TRBV18; j_gene: TRBJ2-7; CDR3nt: TGTGCCAGCTCACCACCGGGAGGTGAATACGAGCAGTACTTC; CDR3aa: CASSPPGGEYEQYF
abundance: once; d_gene: -; len: 15; v_gene: TRBV7-2; j_gene: TRBJ2-5; CDR3nt: TGTGCCAGCAGCTTAGCGTTAGCGCGGCAAGAGACCCAGTACTTC; CDR3aa: CASSLALARQETQYF
abundance: -; d_gene: -; len: 14; v_gene: TRBV19; j_gene: TRBJ2-1; CDR3nt: TGTGCCAGTAGAGTGGGGGGTTGGGACAATGAGCAGTTCTTC; CDR3aa: CASRVGGWDNEQFF
abundance: -; d_gene: -; len: 15; v_gene: TRBV6-4; j_gene: TRBJ2-2; CDR3nt: TGTGCCAGCAGGGGACAAGGGACGGGCACCGGGGAGCTGTTTTTT; CDR3aa: CASRGQGTGTGELFF
abundance: -; d_gene: -; len: 14; v_gene: TRBV11-2; j_gene: TRBJ2-6; CDR3nt: TGTGCCAGCAGTACCCAGTCTGGGGCCAACGTCCTGACTTTC; CDR3aa: CASSTQSGANVLTF
abundance: once; d_gene: TRBD1; len: 14; v_gene: TRBV5-4; j_gene: TRBJ2-7; CDR3nt: TGTGCCAGCAGATCTCCTACAGGGGACTACGAGCAGTACTTC; CDR3aa: CASRSPTGDYEQYF
abundance: -; d_gene: -; len: 14; v_gene: TRBV5-1; j_gene: TRBJ2-5; CDR3nt: TGCGCCAGCAGCTCCCTAGCGAGTGGTGAGACCCAGTACTTC; CDR3aa: CASSSLASGETQYF
abundance: -; d_gene: -; len: 16; v_gene: TRBV4-2; j_gene: TRBJ1-3; CDR3nt: TGTGCCAGCAGCCGCGCGCAATTTGTAGGGGCGAACACCATATATTTT; CDR3aa: CASSRAQFVGANTIYF
abundance: -; d_gene: -; len: 18; v_gene: TRBV7-2; j_gene: TRBJ2-3; CDR3nt: TGTGCCAGCAGCCCGTTAGGGGGTTTCGCGGGTCTAGAGGTGGCGCAGTATTTT; CDR3aa: CASSPLGGFAGLEVAQYF
abundance: -; d_gene: TRBD1; len: 17; v_gene: TRBV28; j_gene: TRBJ1-3; CDR3nt: TGTGCCAGCAGTTCACCCGCGGGACAGGGGAGTGGAAACACCATATATTTT; CDR3aa: CASSSPAGQGSGNTIYF
abundance: -; d_gene: TRBD2; len: 13; v_gene: TRBV5-1; j_gene: TRBJ2-1; CDR3nt: TGCGCCAGCAGCCCCGGGGGGGGCGGAGAGCAGTTCTTC; CDR3aa: CASSPGGGGEQFF
abundance: -; d_gene: TRBD2; len: 14; v_gene: TRBV7-2; j_gene: TRBJ2-3; CDR3nt: TGTGCCAGCGACCATGGTCGGGGGGCAGATACGCAGTATTTT; CDR3aa: CASDHGRGADTQYF
abundance: -; d_gene: -; len: 13; v_gene: TRBV7-2; j_gene: TRBJ2-2; CDR3nt: TGTGCCAGCAGCTTACTCGGGGCCGGGGAGCTGTTTTTT; CDR3aa: CASSLLGAGELFF
abundance: -; d_gene: -; len: 15; v_gene: TRBV28; j_gene: TRBJ1-4; CDR3nt: TGTGCCAGCAGTTCGCCCGGTAGCATTAATGAAAAACTGTTTTTT; CDR3aa: CASSSPGSINEKLFF
abundance: -; d_gene: -; len: 15; v_gene: TRBV4-3; j_gene: TRBJ1-2; CDR3nt: TGCGCCAGCAGCCACTCGAGGGTAGCTAACTATGGCTACACCTTC; CDR3aa: CASSHSRVANYGYTF
abundance: -; d_gene: -; len: 15; v_gene: TRBV27; j_gene: TRBJ2-7; CDR3nt: TGTGCCAGCAGTTTCCGGCCAGGCAGTCCCTACGAGCAGTACTTC; CDR3aa: CASSFRPGSPYEQYF
abundance: -; d_gene: -; len: 12; v_gene: TRBV5-1; j_gene: TRBJ2-7; CDR3nt: TGCGCCAGCAGCTTGACAGAATACGAGCAGTACTTC; CDR3aa: CASSLTEYEQYF
abundance: -; d_gene: TRBD2; len: 15; v_gene: TRBV6-2/TRBV6-3; j_gene: TRBJ2-3; CDR3nt: TGTGCCAGCAGTTGGGGAGTAGCGGGGGCGGATACGCAGTATTTT; CDR3aa: CASSWGVAGADTQYF
abundance: -; d_gene: TRBD2; len: 14; v_gene: TRBV10-3; j_gene: TRBJ2-3; CDR3nt: TGTGCCATCGCTAGCGGGGGAGGTACAGATACGCAGTATTTT; CDR3aa: CAIASGGGTDTQYF
abundance: -; d_gene: -; len: 15; v_gene: TRBV18; j_gene: TRBJ2-5; CDR3nt: TGTGCCAGCTCACCGGGACAACCGTACCAAGAGACCCAGTACTTC; CDR3aa: CASSPGQPYQETQYF
abundance: -; d_gene: -; len: 16; v_gene: TRBV19; j_gene: TRBJ2-3; CDR3nt: TGTGCCAGTAGCGCCCTCAGGGGGGAGCAAACAGATACGCAGTATTTT; CDR3aa: CASSALRGEQTDTQYF
abundance: -; d_gene: TRBD2; len: 15; v_gene: TRBV3-1/TRBV3-2; j_gene: TRBJ2-4; CDR3nt: TGTGCCAGCAGCCAGGGACTAGAGGCCAAAAACATTCAGTACTTC; CDR3aa: CASSQGLEAKNIQYF
abundance: -; d_gene: -; len: 15; v_gene: TRBV5-5; j_gene: TRBJ2-7; CDR3nt: TGTGCCAGCAGCCCACCCGGGGGTACCTCCTACGAGCAGTACTTC; CDR3aa: CASSPPGGTSYEQYF
abundance: -; d_gene: -; len: 14; v_gene: TRBV9; j_gene: TRBJ2-3; CDR3nt: TGTGCCAGCAGCGTAGGAGAACCCCTAGGTACGCAGTATTTT; CDR3aa: CASSVGEPLGTQYF
abundance: few; d_gene: -; len: 13; v_gene: TRBV5-4; j_gene: TRBJ2-1; CDR3nt: TGTGCCAGCAGCTTGTACAGGGTGGATGAGCAGTTCTTC; CDR3aa: CASSLYRVDEQFF
abundance: -; d_gene: TRBD2; len: 17; v_gene: TRBV25-1; j_gene: TRBJ2-7; CDR3nt: TGTGCCAGCAGCCTCGGGACTAGCCCTAGGGGGGAGAAAGAGCAGTACTTC; CDR3aa: CASSLGTSPRGEKEQYF
abundance: -; d_gene: TRBD2; len: 15; v_gene: TRBV7-2; j_gene: TRBJ2-1; CDR3nt: TGTGCCAGCAGCTCAACCGGGACTAGCGGCCTAGAGCAGTTCTTC; CDR3aa: CASSSTGTSGLEQFF
abundance: -; d_gene: TRBD2; len: 14; v_gene: TRBV28; j_gene: TRBJ2-7; CDR3nt: TGTGCCAGCAGCACGCCGGGGGGATCCTACGAGCAGTACTTC; CDR3aa: CASSTPGGSYEQYF
abundance: once; d_gene: -; len: 12; v_gene: TRBV4-2; j_gene: TRBJ1-1; CDR3nt: TGTGCCAGCTCTGCGGCAAACACTGAAGCTTTCTTT; CDR3aa: CASSAANTEAFF
abundance: -; d_gene: -; len: 14; v_gene: TRBV30; j_gene: TRBJ1-1; CDR3nt: TGTGCCTGGAGTGTGGGCACAACAAACACTGAAGCTTTCTTT; CDR3aa: CAWSVGTTNTEAFF
abundance: -; d_gene: TRBD1; len: 15; v_gene: TRBV6-2/TRBV6-3; j_gene: TRBJ2-7; CDR3nt: TGTGCCAGCAGTTATCCGACAGGGAATGGCTACGAGCAGTACTTC; CDR3aa: CASSYPTGNGYEQYF
abundance: -; d_gene: TRBD1; len: 16; v_gene: TRBV7-3; j_gene: TRBJ2-5; CDR3nt: TGTGCCAGCAGCTCCCCCCCGGACAGGGTTGGGGAGACCCAGTACTTC; CDR3aa: CASSSPPDRVGETQYF
abundance: once; d_gene: TRBD2; len: 16; v_gene: TRBV6-1; j_gene: TRBJ2-1; CDR3nt: TGTGCCAGCAGTGGGTCCTTCCAGCGGGGGGGCCTTGAGCAGTTCTTC; CDR3aa: CASSGSFQRGGLEQFF
abundance: -; d_gene: -; len: 13; v_gene: TRBV15; j_gene: TRBJ2-5; CDR3nt: TGTGCCACCAGCGTGATGGGAGGAGAGACCCAGTACTTC; CDR3aa: CATSVMGGETQYF
abundance: -; d_gene: TRBD1; len: 15; v_gene: TRBV6-2/TRBV6-3; j_gene: TRBJ1-1; CDR3nt: TGTGCCAGCAGCCCGACAGGGCTTGAGAGCACTGAAGCTTTCTTT; CDR3aa: CASSPTGLESTEAFF
abundance: -; d_gene: TRBD1; len: 15; v_gene: TRBV18; j_gene: TRBJ1-5; CDR3nt: TGTGCCAGCTCACCTGGGCAGGGGGACAATCAGCCCCAGCATTTT; CDR3aa: CASSPGQGDNQPQHF
abundance: -; d_gene: -; len: 14; v_gene: TRBV7-8; j_gene: TRBJ2-7; CDR3nt: TGTGCCAGCAGCTTAGATCTAGACTCCTACGAGCAGTACTTC; CDR3aa: CASSLDLDSYEQYF
abundance: -; d_gene: TRBD1; len: 15; v_gene: TRBV4-3; j_gene: TRBJ1-1; CDR3nt: TGCGCCAGCAGCCAAGTTCACAGGGGGAACACTGAAGCTTTCTTT; CDR3aa: CASSQVHRGNTEAFF
abundance: -; d_gene: TRBD2; len: 13; v_gene: TRBV10-3; j_gene: TRBJ2-1; CDR3nt: TGTGCCATCAGTGTGGGAGGGCTTTGGGAGCAGTTCTTC; CDR3aa: CAISVGGLWEQFF
abundance: -; d_gene: TRBD2; len: 16; v_gene: TRBV27; j_gene: TRBJ2-7; CDR3nt: TGTGCCAGCAGTGAGACTCCGGGACTAGCGGACTACGAGCAGTACTTC; CDR3aa: CASSETPGLADYEQYF
abundance: -; d_gene: -; len: 12; v_gene: TRBV7-9; j_gene: TRBJ2-1; CDR3nt: TGTGCCAGCAGCGTTTCGGGAAATGAGCAGTTCTTC; CDR3aa: CASSVSGNEQFF